This T cell receptor beta chain was recorded in a study of T cell changes during pregnancy in multiple sclerosis. This table comes from immunoSEQ multiplex PCR, and its TCRdb copy is limited to in-frame clones, with some not included. The profile shows about 42,000 clones, roughly 85% of them singletons. This clone came up once. The CDR3 totals 15 residues. The V gene's germline CDR1 is SGHDT and CDR2 YYEEEE. V was clipped by 5 bases and J by 4 bases, with 15 bases between them. This TCR came from a female donor with multiple sclerosis, enrolled in a pregnancy study. This chain joins TRBV5-6 and TRBJ1-4; D is uncertain. The material was CD4+ T cells from peripheral blood mononuclear cells, obtained after pregnancy. The CDR3 DNA reads as TGTGCCAGCAGTCATTTAGGCACGGGTAATGAAAAACTGTTTTTT. It encodes CASSHLGTGNEKLFF.